This T cell receptor (beta chain) was captured in a study of blood T cell repertoires in COVID-19. Study summary: Sample material is recorded as cDNA or gDNA derived from T cells, B-cell-depleted T cells, or PBMCs.

A Seattle source enrolled patients during active infection and followed them longitudinally. The germline V gene encodes CDR1 SQVTM and CDR2 ANQGSEA. Unmatched junction bases numbered 10, after V lost 6 bases and J lost 6 bases. The CDR3 runs 13 residues. This table comes from immunoSEQ multiplex PCR, and its TCRdb copy is limited to in-frame clones, with some not included. The sample yields around 400,000 clones, roughly 86% seen once. The sequencing sample was made of peripheral blood. The chain is built from TRBV29-1 and TRBJ2-7, with 8 bases aligning to TRBD2. The receptor was derived from a woman between 25 and 40 years old with COVID-19, enrolled during active disease. The CDR3 DNA reads TGCAGCGTACGGGAGGGGATCAATAGCGAGCAGTACTTC. The encoded protein is CSVREGINSEQYF.